The 7 T cell receptor beta chains below were found in one sample sequenced in a study of control samples from healthy donors and cancer patients. Using immunoSEQ multiplex PCR, the repertoire was profiled, and TCRdb retains in-frame clones only, with some absent. The sample shows more than 95,000 clones, 93% of them seen only once. Sample: blood. Receptors originate from a man younger than 45 in good health.

The chain carries TRBV5-6 and TRBJ2-2, with 7 bases aligning to TRBD1. Trimming at V came to 4 bases and at J to 0 bases, leaving 6 bases not matched to a gene. The CDR3 is 16 residues long. The V gene's germline CDR1 is SGHDT and CDR2 YYEEEE. The chain's CDR3 is CASSNGRGSNTGELFF. The CDR3, as DNA: TGTGCCAGCAGCAACGGCAGGGGGTCGAACACCGGGGAGCTGTTTTTT.

The J gene is TRBJ2-7, the V gene TRBV10-3; D is possibly TRBD1 (6 bases). Between the trimmed V and J ends, which lost 6 bases and 5 bases, there was a span of 14 bases. The CDR3 spans 13 residues. Germline-derived CDR1 and CDR2 are ENHRY and SYGVKD. The CDR3 DNA reads as TGTGCCATCAGCGAGGCCCAGGGGCACGAGCAGTACGTC. It specifies CAISEAQGHEQYV.

V usage is TRBV2 and J usage is TRBJ1-4; D is perhaps TRBD1 (5 bases). This CDR3 contains 12 residues. In germline, CDR1 is SNHLY, CDR2 FYNNEI. The V end lost 6 bases, the J end lost 5 bases, and 7 bases lay between the germline ends. The CDR3 loop is CASSDRNEKLFF. CDR3 DNA: TGTGCCAGCAGCGACAGAAATGAAAAACTGTTTTTT. The whole variable domain, filled in from reference TRBV2 and TRBJ1-4, reads EPEVTQTPSHQVTQMGQEVILRCVPISNHLYFYWYRQILGQKVEFLVSFYNNEISEKSEIFDDQFSVERPDGSNFTLKIRSTKLEDSAMYFCASSDRNEKLFFGSGTQLSVL.

This rearrangement joins TRBV2 to TRBJ2-7; TRBD1 matches at 7 bases. In germline, CDR1 is SNHLY, CDR2 FYNNEI. The junction had 4 bases not matched to a gene; V was cut back by 8 bases and J by 6 bases. The CDR3 is 11 residues long. The CDR3 region is CASRRQGEQYV. The DNA of the CDR3 is TGTGCCAGCCGAAGACAGGGCGAGCAGTACGTC.

Of note for this clone: No conserved phenylalanine or tryptophan ends this CDR3, so it is likely a read error. The DNA is left out, because the CDR3 cannot be placed on it with certainty; the CDR3 is given as TCRdb lists it. This chain joins TRBV6-6 and TRBJ1-2; the D call TRBD1 from the table was never checked on the DNA. The CDR3 has 12 residues if both end residues are counted. Germline values: CDR1 MNHNY, CDR2 SVGAGI (reference sequence). The CDR3 sequence: CASSLQQGSRDL.

This chain connects TRBV20-1 to TRBJ2-3, with TRBD2 matching 8 bases. Germline values: CDR1 DFQATT, CDR2 SNEGSKA (reference sequence). The CDR3 is made up of 15 amino acids. Germline trimming cut 4 bases from V and 1 base from J; bases unmatched to any gene: 7. The CDR3 sequence: CSAIDRGGGTDTQYF. For the CDR3, the DNA is TGCAGTGCTATTGACCGGGGGGGCGGCACAGATACGCAGTATTTT.

V and J are TRBV21-1 and TRBJ2-3; TRBD2, the D gene given by the table, was not confirmed from the DNA. TRBV21-1 is marked as a pseudogene. CDR3 length: 15 residues. The CDR3 spells CASSKSGVGTDTQYF. The CDR3 nucleotides are TGTGCCAGCAGCAAATCGGGGGTGGGCACAGATACGCAGTATTTT.